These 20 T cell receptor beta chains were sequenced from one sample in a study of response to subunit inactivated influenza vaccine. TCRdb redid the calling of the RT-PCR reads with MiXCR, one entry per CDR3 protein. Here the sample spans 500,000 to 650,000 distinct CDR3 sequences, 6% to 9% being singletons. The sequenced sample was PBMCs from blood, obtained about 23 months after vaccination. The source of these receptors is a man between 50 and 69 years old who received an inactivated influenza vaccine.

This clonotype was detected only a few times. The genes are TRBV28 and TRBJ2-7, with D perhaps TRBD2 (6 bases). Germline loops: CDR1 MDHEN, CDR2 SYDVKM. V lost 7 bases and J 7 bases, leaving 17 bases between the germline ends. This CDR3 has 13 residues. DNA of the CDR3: TGTGCCAGCACCACCGGAGGGTCTGGGGAGCAGTACTTC. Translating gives CASTTGGSGEQYF. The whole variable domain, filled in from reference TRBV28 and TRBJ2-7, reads DVKVTQSSRYLVKRTGEKVFLECVQDMDHENMFWYRQDPGLGLRLIYFSYDVKMKEKGDIPEGYSVSREKKERFSLILESASTNQTSMYLCASTTGGSGEQYFGPGTRLTVT.

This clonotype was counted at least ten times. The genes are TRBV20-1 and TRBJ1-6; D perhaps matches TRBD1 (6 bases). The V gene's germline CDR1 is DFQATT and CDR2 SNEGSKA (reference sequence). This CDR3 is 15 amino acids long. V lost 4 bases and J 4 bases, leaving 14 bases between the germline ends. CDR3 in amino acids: CSANDRQGYNSPLHF. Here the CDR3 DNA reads TGCAGTGCTAACGACCGGCAGGGGTATAATTCACCCCTCCACTTT.

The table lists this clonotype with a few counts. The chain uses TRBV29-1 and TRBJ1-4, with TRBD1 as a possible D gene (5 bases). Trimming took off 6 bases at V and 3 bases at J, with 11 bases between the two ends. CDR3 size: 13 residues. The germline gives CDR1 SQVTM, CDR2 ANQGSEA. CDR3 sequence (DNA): TGCAGCGTGAAGGGGAATCCTAATGAAAAACTGTTTTTT. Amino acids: CSVKGNPNEKLFF.

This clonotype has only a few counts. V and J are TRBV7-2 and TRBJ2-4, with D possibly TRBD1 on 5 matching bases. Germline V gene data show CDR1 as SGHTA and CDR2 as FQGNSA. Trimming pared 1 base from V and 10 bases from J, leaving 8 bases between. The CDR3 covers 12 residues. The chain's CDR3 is CASSLDRQIQYF. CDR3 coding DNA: TGTGCCAGCAGCTTAGACAGGCAAATTCAGTACTTC.

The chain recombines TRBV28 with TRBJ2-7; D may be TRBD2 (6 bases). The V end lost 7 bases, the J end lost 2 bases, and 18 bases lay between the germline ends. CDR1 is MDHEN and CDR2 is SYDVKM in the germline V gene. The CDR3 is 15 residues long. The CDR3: CASTPTGTFAYEQYF. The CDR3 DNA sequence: TGTGCCAGCACCCCAACCGGGACTTTCGCCTACGAGCAGTACTTC.

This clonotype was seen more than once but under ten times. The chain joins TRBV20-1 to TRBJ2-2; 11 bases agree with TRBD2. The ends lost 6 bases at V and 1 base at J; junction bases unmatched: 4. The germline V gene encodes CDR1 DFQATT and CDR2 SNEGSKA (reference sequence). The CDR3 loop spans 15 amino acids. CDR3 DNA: TGCAGTGCCGTGACTAGCGGGAAGAACACCGGGGAGCTGTTTTTT. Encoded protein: CSAVTSGKNTGELFF.

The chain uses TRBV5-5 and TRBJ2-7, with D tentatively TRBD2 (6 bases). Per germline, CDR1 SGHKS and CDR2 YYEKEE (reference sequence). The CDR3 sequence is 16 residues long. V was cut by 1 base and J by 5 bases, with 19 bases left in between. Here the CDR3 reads CASSLPRGTAVDEQYF. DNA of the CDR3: TGTGCCAGCAGCTTGCCCCGGGGGACGGCCGTTGACGAGCAGTACTTC.

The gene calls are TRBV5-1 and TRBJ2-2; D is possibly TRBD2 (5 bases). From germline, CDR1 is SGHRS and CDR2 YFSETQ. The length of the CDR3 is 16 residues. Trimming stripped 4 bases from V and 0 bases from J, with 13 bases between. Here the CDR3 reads CASSPQAAANTGELFF. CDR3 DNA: TGCGCCAGCAGCCCCCAAGCGGCGGCGAACACCGGGGAGCTGTTTTTT.

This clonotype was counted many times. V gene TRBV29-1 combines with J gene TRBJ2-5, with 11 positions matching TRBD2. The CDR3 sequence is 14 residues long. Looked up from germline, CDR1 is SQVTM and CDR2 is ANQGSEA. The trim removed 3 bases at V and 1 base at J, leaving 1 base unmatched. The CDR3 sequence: CSVETSGAQETQYF. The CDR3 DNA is TGCAGCGTTGAGACTAGCGGGGCCCAAGAGACCCAGTACTTC.

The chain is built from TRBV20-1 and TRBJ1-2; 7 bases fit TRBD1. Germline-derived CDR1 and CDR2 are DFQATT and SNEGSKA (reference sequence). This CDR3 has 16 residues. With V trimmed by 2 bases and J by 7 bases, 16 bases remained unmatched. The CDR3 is CSARRRGGAPFGGYTF. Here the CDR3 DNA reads TGCAGTGCTAGACGTCGAGGGGGCGCCCCTTTTGGTGGCTACACCTTC.

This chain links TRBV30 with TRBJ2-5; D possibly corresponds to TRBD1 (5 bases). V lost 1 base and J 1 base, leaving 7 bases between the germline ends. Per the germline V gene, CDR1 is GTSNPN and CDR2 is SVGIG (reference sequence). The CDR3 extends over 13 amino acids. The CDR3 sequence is CAWSADSQETQYF. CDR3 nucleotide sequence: TGTGCCTGGAGTGCCGACAGCCAAGAGACCCAGTACTTC.

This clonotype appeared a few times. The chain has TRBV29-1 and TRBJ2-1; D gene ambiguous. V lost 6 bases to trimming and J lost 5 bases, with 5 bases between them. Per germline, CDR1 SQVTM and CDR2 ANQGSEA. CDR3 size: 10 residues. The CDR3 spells CSVSDNEQFF. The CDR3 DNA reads TGCAGCGTCTCGGACAATGAGCAGTTCTTC.

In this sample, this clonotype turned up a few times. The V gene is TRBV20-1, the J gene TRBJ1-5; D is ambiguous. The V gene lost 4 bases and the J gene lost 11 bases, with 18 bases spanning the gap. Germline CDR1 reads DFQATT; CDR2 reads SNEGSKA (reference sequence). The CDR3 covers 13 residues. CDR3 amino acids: CSATETARSAQHF. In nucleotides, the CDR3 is TGCAGTGCTACAGAGACTGCAAGGTCGGCCCAGCATTTT.

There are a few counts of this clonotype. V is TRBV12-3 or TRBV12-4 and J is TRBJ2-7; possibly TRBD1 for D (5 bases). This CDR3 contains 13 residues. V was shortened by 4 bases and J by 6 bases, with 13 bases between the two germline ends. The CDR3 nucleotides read TGTGCCAGCAGTTCGTATACAGGTTCCGAGCAGTACTTC. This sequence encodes CASSSYTGSEQYF.

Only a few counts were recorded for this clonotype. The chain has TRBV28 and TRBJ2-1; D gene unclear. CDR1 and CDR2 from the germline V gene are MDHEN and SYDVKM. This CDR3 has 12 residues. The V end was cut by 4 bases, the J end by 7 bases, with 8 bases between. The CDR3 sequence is CASSSSVNEQFF. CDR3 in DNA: TGTGCCAGCAGTTCAAGTGTAAATGAGCAGTTCTTC. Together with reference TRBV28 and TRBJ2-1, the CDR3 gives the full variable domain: DVKVTQSSRYLVKRTGEKVFLECVQDMDHENMFWYRQDPGLGLRLIYFSYDVKMKEKGDIPEGYSVSREKKERFSLILESASTNQTSMYLCASSSSVNEQFFGPGTRLTVL.

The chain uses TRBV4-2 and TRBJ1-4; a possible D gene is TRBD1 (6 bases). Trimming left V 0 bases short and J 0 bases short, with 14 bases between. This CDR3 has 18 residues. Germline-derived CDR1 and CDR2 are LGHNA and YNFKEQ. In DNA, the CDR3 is TGTGCCAGCAGCCAAGAGTCCATGGGGGCTGCAACTAATGAAAAACTGTTTTTT. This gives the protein CASSQESMGAATNEKLFF.

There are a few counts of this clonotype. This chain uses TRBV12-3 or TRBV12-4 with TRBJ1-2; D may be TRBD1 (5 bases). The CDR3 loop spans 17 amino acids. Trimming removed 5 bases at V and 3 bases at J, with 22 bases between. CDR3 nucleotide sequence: TGTGCCAGCAGTCCTCAGGGAAGAGTATGGCACGACTATGGCTACACCTTC. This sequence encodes CASSPQGRVWHDYGYTF.

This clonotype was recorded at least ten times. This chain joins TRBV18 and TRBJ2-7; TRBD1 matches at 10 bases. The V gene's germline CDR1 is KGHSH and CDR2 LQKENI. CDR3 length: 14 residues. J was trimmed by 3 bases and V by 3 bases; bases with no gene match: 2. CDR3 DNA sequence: TGTGCCAGCTCACCGACAGGGGGCTTCTACGAGCAGTACTTC. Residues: CASSPTGGFYEQYF.

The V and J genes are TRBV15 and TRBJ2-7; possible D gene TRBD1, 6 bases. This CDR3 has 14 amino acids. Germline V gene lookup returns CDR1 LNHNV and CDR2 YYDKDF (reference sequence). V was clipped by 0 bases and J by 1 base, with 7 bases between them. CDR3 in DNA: TGTGCCACCAGCAGAGATACAGGGTCCTACGAGCAGTACTTC. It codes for CATSRDTGSYEQYF.

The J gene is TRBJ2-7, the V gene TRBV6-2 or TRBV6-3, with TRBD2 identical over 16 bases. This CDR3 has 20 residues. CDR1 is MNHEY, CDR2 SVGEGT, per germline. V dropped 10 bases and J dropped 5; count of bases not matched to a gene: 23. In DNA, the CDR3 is TGTGCCACCCTGGGACAGCCGGGACTAGCGGGAGGGCAACGCGATAACGAGCAGTACTTC. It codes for CATLGQPGLAGGQRDNEQYF.